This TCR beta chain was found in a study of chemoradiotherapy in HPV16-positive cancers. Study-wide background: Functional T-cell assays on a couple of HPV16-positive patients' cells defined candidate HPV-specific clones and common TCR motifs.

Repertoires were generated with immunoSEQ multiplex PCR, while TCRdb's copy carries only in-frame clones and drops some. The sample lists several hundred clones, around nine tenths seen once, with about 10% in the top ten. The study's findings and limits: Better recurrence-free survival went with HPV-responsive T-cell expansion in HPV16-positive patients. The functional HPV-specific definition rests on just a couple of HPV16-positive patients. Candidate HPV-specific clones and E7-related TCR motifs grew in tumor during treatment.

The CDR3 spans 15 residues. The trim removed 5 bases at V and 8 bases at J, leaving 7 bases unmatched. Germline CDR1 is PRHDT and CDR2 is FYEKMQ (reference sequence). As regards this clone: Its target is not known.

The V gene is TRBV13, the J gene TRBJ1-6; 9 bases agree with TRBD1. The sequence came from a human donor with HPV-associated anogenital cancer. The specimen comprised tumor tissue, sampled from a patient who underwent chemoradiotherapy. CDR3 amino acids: CASSVTGTGYSPLHF. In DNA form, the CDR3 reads TGTGCCAGCAGCGTCACCGGGACAGGGTATTCACCCCTCCACTTT. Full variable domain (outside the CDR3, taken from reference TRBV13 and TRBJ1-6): AAGVIQSPRHLIKEKRETATLKCYPIPRHDTVYWYQQGPGQDPQFLISFYEKMQSDKGSIPDRFSAQQFSDYHSELNMSSLELGDSALYFCASSVTGTGYSPLHFGNGTRLTVT.